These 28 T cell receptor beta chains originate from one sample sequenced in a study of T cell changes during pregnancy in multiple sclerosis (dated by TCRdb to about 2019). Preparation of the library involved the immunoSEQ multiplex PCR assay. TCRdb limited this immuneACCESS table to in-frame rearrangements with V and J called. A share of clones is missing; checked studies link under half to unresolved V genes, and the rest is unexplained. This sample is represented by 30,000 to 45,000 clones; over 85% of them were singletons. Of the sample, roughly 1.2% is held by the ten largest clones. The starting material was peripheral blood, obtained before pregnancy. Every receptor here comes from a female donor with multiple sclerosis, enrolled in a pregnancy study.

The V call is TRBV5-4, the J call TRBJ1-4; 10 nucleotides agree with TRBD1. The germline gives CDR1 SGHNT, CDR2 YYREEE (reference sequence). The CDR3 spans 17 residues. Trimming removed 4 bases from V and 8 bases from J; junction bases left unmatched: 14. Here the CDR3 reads CASSRPPGQGGREKLFF. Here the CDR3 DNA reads TGTGCCAGCAGCCGCCCCCCAGGACAGGGGGGAAGGGAAAAACTGTTTTTT.

The CDR3 bases are TGTGCCATCAGTGAGAACCACGCGGACACCGGGGAGCTGTTTTTT. Its translation: CAISENHADTGELFF. J is TRBJ2-2 and V is TRBV10-3; the D is unclear. Trimming stripped 2 bases from V and 3 bases from J, with 10 bases between. CDR3 size: 15 residues. CDR1 is ENHRY, CDR2 SYGVKD, per germline.

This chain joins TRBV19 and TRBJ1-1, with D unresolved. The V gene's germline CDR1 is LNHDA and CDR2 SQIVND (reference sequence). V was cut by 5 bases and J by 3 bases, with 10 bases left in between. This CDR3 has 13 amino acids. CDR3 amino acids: CASSPRLDTEAFF. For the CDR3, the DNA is TGTGCCAGTAGTCCGAGACTGGACACTGAAGCTTTCTTT.

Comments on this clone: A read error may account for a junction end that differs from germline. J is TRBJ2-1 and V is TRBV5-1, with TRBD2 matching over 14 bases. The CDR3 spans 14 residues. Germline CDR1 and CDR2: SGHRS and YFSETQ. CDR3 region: CASRLGLAGDEQFF. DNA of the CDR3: TGCGCCAGCAGATTGGGACTAGCGGGAGATGAGCAGTTCTTC.

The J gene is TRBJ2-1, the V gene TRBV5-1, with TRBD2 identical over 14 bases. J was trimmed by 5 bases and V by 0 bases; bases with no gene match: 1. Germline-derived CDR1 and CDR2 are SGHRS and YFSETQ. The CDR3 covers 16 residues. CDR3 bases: TGCGCCAGCAGCTTGGGGGGACTAGCGGGAGACAATGAGCAGTTCTTC. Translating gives CASSLGGLAGDNEQFF. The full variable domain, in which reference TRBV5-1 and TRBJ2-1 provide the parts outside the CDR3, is KAGVTQTPRYLIKTRGQQVTLSCSPISGHRSVSWYQQTPGQGLQFLFEYFSETQRNKGNFPGRFSGRQFSNSRSEMNVSTLELGDSALYLCASSLGGLAGDNEQFFGPGTRLTVL.

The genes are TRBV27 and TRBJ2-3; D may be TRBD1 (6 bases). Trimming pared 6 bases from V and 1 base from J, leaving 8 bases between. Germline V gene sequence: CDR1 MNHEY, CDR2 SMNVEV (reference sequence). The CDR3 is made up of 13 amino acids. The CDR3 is CASRRTGTDTQYF. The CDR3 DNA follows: TGTGCCAGCAGGCGGACAGGCACAGATACGCAGTATTTT.

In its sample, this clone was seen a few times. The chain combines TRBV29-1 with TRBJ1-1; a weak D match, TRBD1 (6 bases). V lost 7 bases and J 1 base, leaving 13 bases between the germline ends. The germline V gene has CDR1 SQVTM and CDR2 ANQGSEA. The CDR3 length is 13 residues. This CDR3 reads CSGGGRENTEAFF. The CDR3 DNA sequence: TGCAGCGGGGGGGGCAGGGAGAACACTGAAGCTTTCTTT.

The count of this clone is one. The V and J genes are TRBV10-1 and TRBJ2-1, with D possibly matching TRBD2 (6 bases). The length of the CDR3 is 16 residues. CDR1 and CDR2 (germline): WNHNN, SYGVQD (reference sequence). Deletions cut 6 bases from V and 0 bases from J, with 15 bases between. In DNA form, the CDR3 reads TGCGCCAGCAGCCCCGTAGCGGAGGCCTCCTACAATGAGCAGTTCTTC. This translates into CASSPVAEASYNEQFF.

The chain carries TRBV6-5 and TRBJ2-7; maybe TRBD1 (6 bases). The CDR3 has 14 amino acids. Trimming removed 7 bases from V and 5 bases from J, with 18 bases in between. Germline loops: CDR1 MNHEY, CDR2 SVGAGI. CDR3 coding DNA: TGTGCCAGCAACCCCCACCTGGCAGGGGACGAGCAGTACTTC. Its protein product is CASNPHLAGDEQYF.

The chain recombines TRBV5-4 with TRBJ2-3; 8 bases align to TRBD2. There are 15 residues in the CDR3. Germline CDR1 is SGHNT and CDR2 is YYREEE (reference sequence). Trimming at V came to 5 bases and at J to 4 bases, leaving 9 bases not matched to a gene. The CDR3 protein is CASSSETSAADTQYF. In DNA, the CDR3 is TGTGCCAGCAGTTCCGAGACTAGCGCGGCAGATACGCAGTATTTT.

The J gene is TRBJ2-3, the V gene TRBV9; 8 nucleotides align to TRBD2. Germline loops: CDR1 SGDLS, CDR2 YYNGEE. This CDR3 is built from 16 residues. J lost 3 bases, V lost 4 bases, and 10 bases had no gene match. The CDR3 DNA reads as TGTGCCAGCAGCCCACGGACTAGCCGGGTGACAGATACGCAGTATTTT. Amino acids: CASSPRTSRVTDTQYF.

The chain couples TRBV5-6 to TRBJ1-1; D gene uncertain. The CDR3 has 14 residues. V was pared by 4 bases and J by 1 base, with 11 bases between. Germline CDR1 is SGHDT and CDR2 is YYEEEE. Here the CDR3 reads CASSPGRWNTEAFF. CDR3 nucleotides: TGTGCCAGCAGCCCTGGGAGGTGGAACACTGAAGCTTTCTTT.

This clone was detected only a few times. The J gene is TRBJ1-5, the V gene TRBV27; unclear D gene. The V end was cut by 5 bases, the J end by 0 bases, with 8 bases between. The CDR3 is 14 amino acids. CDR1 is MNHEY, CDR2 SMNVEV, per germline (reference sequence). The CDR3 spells CASSPNSSNQPQHF. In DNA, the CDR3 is TGTGCCAGCAGTCCTAACAGTAGCAATCAGCCCCAGCATTTT.

This chain's CDR3 is CSVEGGGFSYNEQFF. CDR3 nucleotides: TGCAGCGTTGAAGGCGGAGGGTTCTCCTACAATGAGCAGTTCTTC. The chain uses TRBV29-1 and TRBJ2-1, with a weak D call TRBD2 (6 bases). This CDR3 has 15 residues. Germline CDR1 and CDR2: SQVTM and ANQGSEA. Trimming removed 1 base from V and 0 bases from J, with 10 bases in between.

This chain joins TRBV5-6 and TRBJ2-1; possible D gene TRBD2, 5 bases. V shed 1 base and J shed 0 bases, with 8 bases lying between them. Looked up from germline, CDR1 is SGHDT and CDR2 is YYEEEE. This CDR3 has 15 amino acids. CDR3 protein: CASSLYGISYNEQFF. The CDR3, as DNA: TGTGCCAGCAGCTTGTACGGGATCTCCTACAATGAGCAGTTCTTC.

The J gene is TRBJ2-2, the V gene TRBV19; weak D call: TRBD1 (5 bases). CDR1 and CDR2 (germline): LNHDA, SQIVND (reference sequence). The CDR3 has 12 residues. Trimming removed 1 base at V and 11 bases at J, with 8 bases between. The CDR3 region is CASSIVRGELFF. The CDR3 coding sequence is TGTGCCAGTAGTATAGTAAGGGGAGAGCTGTTTTTT. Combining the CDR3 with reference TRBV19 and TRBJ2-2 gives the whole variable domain DGGITQSPKYLFRKEGQNVTLSCEQNLNHDAMYWYRQDPGQGLRLIYYSQIVNDFQKGDIAEGYSVSREKKESFPLTVTSAQKNPTAFYLCASSIVRGELFFGEGSRLTVL.

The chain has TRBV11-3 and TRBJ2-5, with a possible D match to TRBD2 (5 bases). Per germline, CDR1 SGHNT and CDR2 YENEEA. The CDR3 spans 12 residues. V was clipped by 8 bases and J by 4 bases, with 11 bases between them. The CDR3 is CASSKAGETQYF. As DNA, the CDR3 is TGTGCCAGCTCGAAGGCGGGAGAGACCCAGTACTTC. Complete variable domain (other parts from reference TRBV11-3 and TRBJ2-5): EAGVVQSPRYKIIEKKQPVAFWCNPISGHNTLYWYLQNLGQGPELLIRYENEEAVDDSQLPKDRFSAERLKGVDSTLKIQPAELGDSAVYLCASSKAGETQYFGPGTRLLVL.

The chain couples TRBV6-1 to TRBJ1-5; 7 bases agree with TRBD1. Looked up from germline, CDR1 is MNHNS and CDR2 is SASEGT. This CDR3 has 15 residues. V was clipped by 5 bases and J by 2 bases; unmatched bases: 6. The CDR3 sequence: CASSMTGSGNQPQHF. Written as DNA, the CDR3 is TGTGCCAGCAGTATGACAGGGAGCGGCAATCAGCCCCAGCATTTT.

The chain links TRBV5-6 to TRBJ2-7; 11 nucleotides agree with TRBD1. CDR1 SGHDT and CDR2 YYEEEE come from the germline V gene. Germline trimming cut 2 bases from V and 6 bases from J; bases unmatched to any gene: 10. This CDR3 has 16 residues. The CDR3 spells CASSFSGTGGVGEQYF. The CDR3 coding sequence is TGTGCCAGCAGCTTTTCTGGGACAGGGGGAGTGGGCGAGCAGTACTTC.

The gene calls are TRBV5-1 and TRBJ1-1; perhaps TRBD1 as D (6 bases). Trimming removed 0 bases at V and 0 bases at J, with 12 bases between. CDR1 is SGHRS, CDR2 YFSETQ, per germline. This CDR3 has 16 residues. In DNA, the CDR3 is TGCGCCAGCAGCTTGGGCCAGGGGCGATTGAACACTGAAGCTTTCTTT. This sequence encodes CASSLGQGRLNTEAFF. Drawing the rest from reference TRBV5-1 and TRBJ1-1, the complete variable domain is KAGVTQTPRYLIKTRGQQVTLSCSPISGHRSVSWYQQTPGQGLQFLFEYFSETQRNKGNFPGRFSGRQFSNSRSEMNVSTLELGDSALYLCASSLGQGRLNTEAFFGQGTRLTVV.

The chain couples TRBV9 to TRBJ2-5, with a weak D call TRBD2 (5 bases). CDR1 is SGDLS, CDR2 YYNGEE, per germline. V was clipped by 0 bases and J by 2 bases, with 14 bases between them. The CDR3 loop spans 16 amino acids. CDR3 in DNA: TGTGCCAGCAGCGTAGGTACGGGATTGTGGCAAGAGACCCAGTACTTC. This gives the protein CASSVGTGLWQETQYF. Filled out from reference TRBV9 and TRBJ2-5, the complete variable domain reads DSGVTQTPKHLITATGQRVTLRCSPRSGDLSVYWYQQSLDQGLQFLIQYYNGEERAKGNILERFSAQQFPDLHSELNLSSLELGDSALYFCASSVGTGLWQETQYFGPGTRLLVL.

CDR3 residues: CAISESVAGFGDTQYF. CDR3 nucleotides: TGTGCCATCAGTGAGTCGGTAGCGGGATTTGGAGATACGCAGTATTTT. The V call is TRBV10-3, the J call TRBJ2-3; TRBD2 matches 8 bases. CDR3 length: 16 amino acids. Germline lookup yields CDR1 ENHRY and CDR2 SYGVKD. Trimming at V came to 0 bases and at J to 5 bases, leaving 7 bases not matched to a gene.

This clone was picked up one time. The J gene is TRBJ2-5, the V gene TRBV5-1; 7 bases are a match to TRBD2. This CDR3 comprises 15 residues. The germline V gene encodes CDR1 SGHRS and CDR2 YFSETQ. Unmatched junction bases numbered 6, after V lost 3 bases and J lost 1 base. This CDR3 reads CASSSGGQLQETQYF. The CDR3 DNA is TGCGCCAGCAGCTCGGGAGGACAACTCCAAGAGACCCAGTACTTC.

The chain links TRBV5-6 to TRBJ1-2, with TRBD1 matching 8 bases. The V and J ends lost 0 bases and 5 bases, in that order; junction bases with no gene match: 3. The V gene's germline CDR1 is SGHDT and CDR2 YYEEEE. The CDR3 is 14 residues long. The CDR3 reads CASSLGGQAYGYTF. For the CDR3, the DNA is TGTGCCAGCAGCTTGGGGGGACAGGCGTATGGCTACACCTTC.

The CDR3 coding sequence is TGTGCCAGCAGTAAAGCGGGAGAGGCCTACAATGAGCAGTTCTTC. Translating gives CASSKAGEAYNEQFF. The chain uses TRBV6-4 and TRBJ2-1, with 8 positions matching TRBD2. Germline CDR1 reads MRHNA; CDR2 reads SNTAGT. J gave up 2 bases and V 5 bases, and 5 bases lay outside the gene matches. This CDR3 is 15 amino acids long.

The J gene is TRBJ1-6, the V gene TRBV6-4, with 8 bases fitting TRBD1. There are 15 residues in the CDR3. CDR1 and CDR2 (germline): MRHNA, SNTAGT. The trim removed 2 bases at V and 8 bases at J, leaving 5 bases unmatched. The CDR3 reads CASSDTGTGHSPLHF. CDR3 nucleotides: TGTGCCAGCAGTGACACTGGGACAGGCCATTCACCCCTCCACTTT.

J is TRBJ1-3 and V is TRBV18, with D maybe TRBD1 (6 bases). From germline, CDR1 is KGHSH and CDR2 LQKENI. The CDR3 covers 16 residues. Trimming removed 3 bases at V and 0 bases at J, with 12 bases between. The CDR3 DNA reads TGTGCCAGCTCACCGAAGGACAGCTACTCTGGAAACACCATATATTTT. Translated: CASSPKDSYSGNTIYF.

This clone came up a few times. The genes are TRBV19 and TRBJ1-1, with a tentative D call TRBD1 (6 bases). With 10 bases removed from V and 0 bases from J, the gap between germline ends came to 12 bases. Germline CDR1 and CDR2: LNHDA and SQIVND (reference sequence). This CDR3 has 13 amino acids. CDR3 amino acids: CATYRVMNTEAFF. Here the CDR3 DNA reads TGTGCCACGTACAGGGTGATGAACACTGAAGCTTTCTTT.